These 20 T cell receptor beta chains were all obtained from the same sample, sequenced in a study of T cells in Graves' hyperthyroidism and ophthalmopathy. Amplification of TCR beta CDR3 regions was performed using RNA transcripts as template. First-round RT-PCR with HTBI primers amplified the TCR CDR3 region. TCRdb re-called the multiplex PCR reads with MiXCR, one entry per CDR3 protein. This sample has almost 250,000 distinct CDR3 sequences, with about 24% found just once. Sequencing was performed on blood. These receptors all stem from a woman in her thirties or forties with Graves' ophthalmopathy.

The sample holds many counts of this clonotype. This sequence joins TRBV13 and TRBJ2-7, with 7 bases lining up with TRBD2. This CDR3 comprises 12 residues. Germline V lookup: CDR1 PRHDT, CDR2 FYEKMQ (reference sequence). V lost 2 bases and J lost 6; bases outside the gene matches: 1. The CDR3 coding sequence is TGTGCCAGCAGCTTAAGGGAGGGCGAGCAGTACTTC. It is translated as CASSLREGEQYF. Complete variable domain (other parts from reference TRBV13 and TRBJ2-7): AAGVIQSPRHLIKEKRETATLKCYPIPRHDTVYWYQQGPGQDPQFLISFYEKMQSDKGSIPDRFSAQQFSDYHSELNMSSLELGDSALYFCASSLREGEQYFGPGTRLTVT.

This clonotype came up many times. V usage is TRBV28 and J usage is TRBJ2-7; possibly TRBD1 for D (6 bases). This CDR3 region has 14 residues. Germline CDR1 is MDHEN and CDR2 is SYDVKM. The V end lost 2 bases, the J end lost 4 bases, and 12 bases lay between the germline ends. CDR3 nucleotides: TGTGCCAGCAGTTTAGCCGGGACAAAGTACGAGCAGTACTTC. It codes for CASSLAGTKYEQYF. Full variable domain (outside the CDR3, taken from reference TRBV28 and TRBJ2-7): DVKVTQSSRYLVKRTGEKVFLECVQDMDHENMFWYRQDPGLGLRLIYFSYDVKMKEKGDIPEGYSVSREKKERFSLILESASTNQTSMYLCASSLAGTKYEQYFGPGTRLTVT.

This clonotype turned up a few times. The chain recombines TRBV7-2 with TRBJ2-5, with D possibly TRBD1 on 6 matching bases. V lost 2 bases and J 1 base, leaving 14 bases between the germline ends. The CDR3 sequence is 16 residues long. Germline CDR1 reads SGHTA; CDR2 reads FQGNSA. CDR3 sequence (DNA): TGTGCCAGCAGCTTATCGTCTGGGGGCGGCCAAGAGACCCAGTACTTC. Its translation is CASSLSSGGGQETQYF.

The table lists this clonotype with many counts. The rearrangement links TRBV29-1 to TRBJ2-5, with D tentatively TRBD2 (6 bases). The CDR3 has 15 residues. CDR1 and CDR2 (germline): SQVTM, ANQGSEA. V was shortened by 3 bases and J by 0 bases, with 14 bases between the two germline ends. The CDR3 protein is CSVEMVGGHQETQYF. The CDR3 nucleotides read TGCAGCGTTGAGATGGTGGGAGGCCACCAAGAGACCCAGTACTTC.

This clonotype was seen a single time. CDR3 in amino acids: CASSSWALNTEAFF. DNA for the CDR3: TGTGCCAGCAGTTCATGGGCTCTGAACACTGAAGCTTTCTTT. V is TRBV27 and J is TRBJ1-1; D not certain. Trimming removed 4 bases from V and 0 bases from J, with 9 bases in between. The CDR3 loop spans 14 amino acids. The V gene's germline CDR1 is MNHEY and CDR2 SMNVEV (reference sequence).

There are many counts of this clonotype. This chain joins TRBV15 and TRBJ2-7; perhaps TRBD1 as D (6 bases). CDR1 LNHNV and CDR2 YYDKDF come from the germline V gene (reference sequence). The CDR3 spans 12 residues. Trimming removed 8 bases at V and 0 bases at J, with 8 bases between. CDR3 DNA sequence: TGTGCCACCGGGGGCAACTCCTACGAGCAGTACTTC. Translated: CATGGNSYEQYF.

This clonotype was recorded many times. The chain's CDR3 is CASSWGQGASQPQHF. CDR3 coding DNA: TGTGCCAGCAGCTGGGGACAGGGGGCGAGTCAGCCCCAGCATTTT. This chain connects TRBV6-1 to TRBJ1-5, with TRBD1 matching 12 bases. The junction had 6 bases not matched to a gene; V was cut back by 6 bases and J by 6 bases. The CDR3 sequence is 15 residues long. Germline assignment: CDR1 MNHNS and CDR2 SASEGT.

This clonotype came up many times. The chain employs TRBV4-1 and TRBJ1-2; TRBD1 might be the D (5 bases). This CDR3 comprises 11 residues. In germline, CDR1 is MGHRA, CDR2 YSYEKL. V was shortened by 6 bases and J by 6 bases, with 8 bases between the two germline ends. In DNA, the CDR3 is TGCGCCAGCAGGGTGGGGGATGGCTACACCTTC. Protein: CASRVGDGYTF.

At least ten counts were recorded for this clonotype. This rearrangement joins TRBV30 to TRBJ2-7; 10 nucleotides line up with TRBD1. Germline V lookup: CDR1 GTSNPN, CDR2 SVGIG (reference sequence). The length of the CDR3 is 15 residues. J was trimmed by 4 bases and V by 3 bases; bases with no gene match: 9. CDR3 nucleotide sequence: TGTGCCTGGAGCGACTCCGGGACAGGGGTTTACGAGCAGTACTTC. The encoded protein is CAWSDSGTGVYEQYF.

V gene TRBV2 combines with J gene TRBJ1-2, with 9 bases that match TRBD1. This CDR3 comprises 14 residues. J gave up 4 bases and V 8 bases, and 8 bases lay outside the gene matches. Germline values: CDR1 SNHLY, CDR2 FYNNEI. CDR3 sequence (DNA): TGTGCCAGCTTCTCGCGACAGGGGGGCTATGGCTACACCTTC. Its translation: CASFSRQGGYGYTF.

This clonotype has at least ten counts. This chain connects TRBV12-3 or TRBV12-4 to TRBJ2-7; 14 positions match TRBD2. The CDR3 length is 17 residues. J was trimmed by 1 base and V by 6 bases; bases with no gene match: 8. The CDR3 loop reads CASRRGTSGRVSYEQYF. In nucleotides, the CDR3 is TGTGCCAGCAGAAGAGGGACTAGCGGGAGAGTATCCTACGAGCAGTACTTC.

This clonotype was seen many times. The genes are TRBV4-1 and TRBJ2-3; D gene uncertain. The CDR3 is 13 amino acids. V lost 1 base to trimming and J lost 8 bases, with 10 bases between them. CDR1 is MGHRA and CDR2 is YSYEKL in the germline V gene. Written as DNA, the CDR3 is TGCGCCAGCAGCCAAGTTCGGCCAGGTACGCAGTATTTT. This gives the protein CASSQVRPGTQYF.

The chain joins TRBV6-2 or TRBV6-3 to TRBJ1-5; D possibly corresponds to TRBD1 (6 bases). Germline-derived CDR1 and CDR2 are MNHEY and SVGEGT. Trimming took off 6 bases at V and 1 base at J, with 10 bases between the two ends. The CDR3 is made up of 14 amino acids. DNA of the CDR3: TGTGCCAGCAGGGCCGGACAGAGCAATCAGCCCCAGCATTTT. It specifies CASRAGQSNQPQHF.

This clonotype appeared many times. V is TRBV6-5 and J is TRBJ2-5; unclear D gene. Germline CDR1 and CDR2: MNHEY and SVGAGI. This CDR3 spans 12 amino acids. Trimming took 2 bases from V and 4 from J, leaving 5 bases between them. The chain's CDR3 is CASSYVAETQYF. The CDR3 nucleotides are TGTGCCAGCAGTTACGTAGCAGAGACCCAGTACTTC.

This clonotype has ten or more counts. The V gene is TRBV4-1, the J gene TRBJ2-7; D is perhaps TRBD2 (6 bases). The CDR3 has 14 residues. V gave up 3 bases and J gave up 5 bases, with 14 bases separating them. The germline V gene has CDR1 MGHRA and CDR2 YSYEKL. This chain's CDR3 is CASSHTLASHEQYF. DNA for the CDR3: TGCGCCAGCAGCCACACTCTAGCGAGCCACGAGCAGTACTTC.

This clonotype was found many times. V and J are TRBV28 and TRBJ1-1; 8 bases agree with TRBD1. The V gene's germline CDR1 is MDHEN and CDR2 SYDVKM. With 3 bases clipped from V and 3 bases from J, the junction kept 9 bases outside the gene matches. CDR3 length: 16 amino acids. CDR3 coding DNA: TGTGCCAGCAGTTTTACTCAGGGGGCTTATTACACTGAAGCTTTCTTT. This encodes CASSFTQGAYYTEAFF.

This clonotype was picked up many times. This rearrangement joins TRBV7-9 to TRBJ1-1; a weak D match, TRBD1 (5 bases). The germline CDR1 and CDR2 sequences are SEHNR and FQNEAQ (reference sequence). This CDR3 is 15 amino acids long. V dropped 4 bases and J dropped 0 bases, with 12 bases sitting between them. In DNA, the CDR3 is TGTGCCAGCAGCTGGGACGGGGGATTGAACACTGAAGCTTTCTTT. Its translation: CASSWDGGLNTEAFF.

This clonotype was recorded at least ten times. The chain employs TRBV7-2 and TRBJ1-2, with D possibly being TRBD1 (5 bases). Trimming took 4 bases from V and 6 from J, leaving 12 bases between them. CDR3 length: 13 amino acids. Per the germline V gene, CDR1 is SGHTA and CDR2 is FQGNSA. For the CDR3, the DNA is TGTGCCAGCAGCTCTGGGGCTCCGGATGGCTACACCTTC. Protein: CASSSGAPDGYTF.

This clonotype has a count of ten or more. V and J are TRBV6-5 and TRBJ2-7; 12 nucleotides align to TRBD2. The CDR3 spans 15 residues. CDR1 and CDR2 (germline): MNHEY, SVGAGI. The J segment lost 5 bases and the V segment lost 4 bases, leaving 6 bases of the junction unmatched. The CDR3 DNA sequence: TGTGCCAGCAGTTCGACTAGCGGGAGTTTCCACGAGCAGTACTTC. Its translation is CASSSTSGSFHEQYF.

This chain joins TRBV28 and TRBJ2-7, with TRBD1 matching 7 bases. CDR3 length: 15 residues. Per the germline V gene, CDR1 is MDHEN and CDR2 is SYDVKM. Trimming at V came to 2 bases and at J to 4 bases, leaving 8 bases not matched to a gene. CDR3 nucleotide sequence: TGTGCCAGCAGTTTACCCGGGACAGTGACTTACGAGCAGTACTTC. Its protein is CASSLPGTVTYEQYF.